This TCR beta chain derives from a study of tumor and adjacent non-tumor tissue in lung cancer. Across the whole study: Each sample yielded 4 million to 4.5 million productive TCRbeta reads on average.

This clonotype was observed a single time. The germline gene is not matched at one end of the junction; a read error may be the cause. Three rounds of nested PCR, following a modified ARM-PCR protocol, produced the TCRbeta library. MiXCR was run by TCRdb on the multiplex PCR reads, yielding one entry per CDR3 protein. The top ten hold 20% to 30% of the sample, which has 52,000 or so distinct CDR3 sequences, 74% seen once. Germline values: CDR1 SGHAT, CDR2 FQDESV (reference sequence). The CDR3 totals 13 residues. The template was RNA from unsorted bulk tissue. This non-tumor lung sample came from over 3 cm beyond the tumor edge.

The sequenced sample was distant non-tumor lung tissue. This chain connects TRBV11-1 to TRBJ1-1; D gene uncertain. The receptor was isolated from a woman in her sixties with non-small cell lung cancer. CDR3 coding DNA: TGTGCCAGCAGCCGATTGGGCGCTGCTGATGCTTTCTTT. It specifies CASSRLGAADAFF.